This T cell receptor (beta chain) was sequenced during a study of beta chain features in type 1 diabetes. The overall study: All samples yielded 107,917,701 examined sorted cells.

Points from the study as a whole: Across all four CD4+ subsets, people with type 1 diabetes showed modestly shorter TCRB CDR3s.

Isolated RNA was reverse transcribed in full, so expressed TCRB transcripts were sequenced. Approximately 3.5 million reads per sample on average were obtained from naive, central memory and regulatory T cell samples. The assay was immunoSEQ multiplex PCR, and TCRdb's table has in-frame clones only and misses some. The table lists about 250,000 clones, 9.5% to 13% of them singletons. Germline CDR1 is MDHEN and CDR2 is SYDVKM. Trimming removed 6 bases at V and 3 bases at J, with 15 bases between. The CDR3 extends over 14 amino acids. This clone was seen more than once but under ten times. The antigen remains unidentified.

This TCR derives from a man younger than 40 with type 1 diabetes. The specimen sequenced was naive CD4+ T cells from blood. The genes are TRBV28 and TRBJ2-7, with D perhaps TRBD2 (6 bases). The CDR3 is CASRDSRRVYEQYF. The CDR3 nucleotides read TGTGCCAGCAGGGACTCGCGGAGGGTCTACGAGCAGTACTTC.